The table lists the clone carrying this T cell receptor beta chain with many counts. The sample belongs to a study of patients and donors after allogeneic stem cell transplantation. The CDR3 runs to 15 residues. V lost 2 bases to trimming and J lost 2 bases, with 13 bases between them. Germline loops: CDR1 SGHRS, CDR2 YFSETQ. Using its own MiXCR run on the RT-PCR reads, TCRdb lists one record per CDR3 protein. This table holds tens of thousands of distinct CDR3 sequences, 6.5% to 7% found once. This chain joins TRBV5-1 and TRBJ1-2; D possibly corresponds to TRBD1 (6 bases). The specimen was blood, either unsorted or a sorted T cell fraction (not recorded which). The receptor's source is a human donor who was either an allogeneic HSCT recipient or a stem cell or donor lymphocyte infusion donor (not recorded which). It is not recorded whose cells these are; they may come from a transplant donor. The DNA of the CDR3 is TGCGCCAGCAGCTTCTACAGGGAAACGAACTATGGCTACACCTTC. Translated, it gives CASSFYRETNYGYTF.